The rows below give T cell receptor beta chains drawn from one sample of a study of CD8 T cells in ankylosing spondylitis. Via MiXCR, TCRdb re-called the 5' RACE reads, giving one row per CDR3 protein. The table shows roughly 130,000 distinct CDR3 sequences, with around 9.3% occurring only once. The sequencing sample was made of blood, either unsorted or a sorted T cell fraction (not recorded which). The receptor source for this set is a male donor with ankylosing spondylitis or in good health (not recorded which). CDR3s include the opening cysteine and the closing phenylalanine or tryptophan. A D gene is named only where the DNA matches it firmly. Size values are once, few and many counts, or a class for expanded clones, and some rows have none.

v_call	clone_size	d_call	j_call	cdr3_length	cdr3_nt	cdr3_aa
TRBV2	many	-	TRBJ2-1	16	TGTGCCAGCAGTGATGGGGCAGCTGGGGTCTCCAATGAGCAGTTCTTC	CASSDGAAGVSNEQFF
TRBV4-3	many	-	TRBJ2-2	16	TGCGCCAGCAGCCAAGATGGGAAGGGGGGCACCGGGGAGCTGTTTTTT	CASSQDGKGGTGELFF
TRBV29-1	many	-	TRBJ2-2	15	TGCAGCGTTGAAGATCCGCGGGGTTATACCGGGGAGCTGTTTTTT	CSVEDPRGYTGELFF
TRBV4-2	many	TRBD2	TRBJ2-3	16	TGTGCCAGCAGCCCAGTCATAGCGGGATACACAGATACGCAGTATTTT	CASSPVIAGYTDTQYF
TRBV29-1	many	-	TRBJ2-6	16	TGCAGCGTTTTCCTAGCGCTTAGCTCTGGGGCCAACGTCCTGACTTTC	CSVFLALSSGANVLTF
TRBV29-1	many	-	TRBJ2-6	13	TGCAGCGTTGCAGGGTCTGGGGCCAACGTCCTGACTTTC	CSVAGSGANVLTF
TRBV12-3/TRBV12-4	many	-	TRBJ2-1	12	TGTGCCAGCAGTCCTCGGAAGAATGAGCAGTTCTTC	CASSPRKNEQFF
TRBV7-9	few	-	TRBJ2-4	15	TGTGCCAGCAGCTTAGCTTACAGGGCCAAAAACATTCAGTACTTC	CASSLAYRAKNIQYF
TRBV7-2	many	-	TRBJ1-6	15	TGTGCCAGCAGCTTATACGGGGGGGGTAATTCACCCCTCCACTTT	CASSLYGGGNSPLHF
TRBV15	many	TRBD2	TRBJ2-3	19	TGTGCCACCAGCCGATCTCTGACTAGCGGCTATCCACTCACAGATACGCAGTATTTT	CATSRSLTSGYPLTDTQYF
TRBV28	-	TRBD2	TRBJ2-7	14	TGTGCCAGCAGTTTTCGCGGGAGTTTGGGCGAGCAGTACTTC	CASSFRGSLGEQYF
TRBV6-5	many	-	TRBJ1-5	17	TGTGCCAGCAGTTACCCCCCCCAGCAAGGGGGCAATCAGCCCCAGCATTTT	CASSYPPQQGGNQPQHF
TRBV3-1	many	TRBD1	TRBJ2-1	15	TGTGCCAGCAGCCACCGGGGACAGGGAGATAATGAGCAGTTCTTC	CASSHRGQGDNEQFF
TRBV25-1	-	TRBD1	TRBJ2-3	16	TGTGCCAGCACCCATACAGGGGAAGGTTTCACAGATACGCAGTATTTT	CASTHTGEGFTDTQYF
TRBV24-1	many	TRBD2	TRBJ2-7	13	TGTGCCACCACTCCCGGGGAGGGCCACGAGCAGTACTTC	CATTPGEGHEQYF
TRBV7-2	-	TRBD1	TRBJ2-7	17	TGTGCCAGCAGCGAACCCTCAGGGGGAGCCCGCTCCTACGAGCAGTACTTC	CASSEPSGGARSYEQYF
TRBV5-1	-	TRBD2	TRBJ2-3	15	TGCGCCAGCAGCTTGACGGGAGGGAGCACAGATACGCAGTATTTT	CASSLTGGSTDTQYF
TRBV7-2	-	-	TRBJ2-1	14	TGTGCCAGCAGCCTAGACGGGAATTACAATGAGCAGTTCTTC	CASSLDGNYNEQFF
TRBV20-1	-	TRBD1	TRBJ2-5	16	TGCAGTGCTAAAACCGGGACAGGGGTTCTCTTTGAGACCCAGTACTTC	CSAKTGTGVLFETQYF
TRBV7-2	many	-	TRBJ2-2	16	TGTGCCAGCAGCTTAGCTGCCGGGCCGAACACCGGGGAGCTGTTTTTT	CASSLAAGPNTGELFF
TRBV7-2	-	TRBD2	TRBJ2-7	14	TGTGCCAGCAGCTCCCGACTAGCCCCAATGGAGCAGTACTTC	CASSSRLAPMEQYF
TRBV6-2/TRBV6-3	many	-	TRBJ1-5	17	TGTGCCAGCACCTGGAGACGGACGGGGGGCTGGAGTCAGCCCCAGCATTTT	CASTWRRTGGWSQPQHF
TRBV12-3/TRBV12-4	few	-	TRBJ2-7	13	TGTGCCAGCAGTCCGGGAATGGTCTACGAGCAGTACTTC	CASSPGMVYEQYF
TRBV11-2	few	-	TRBJ2-6	14	TGTGCCAGCAGCGGCCCCGGGGTGGCCAACGTCCTGACTTTC	CASSGPGVANVLTF
TRBV20-1	-	-	TRBJ2-2	14	TGCAGTGCTAGAGCAGGGATACGGACCGGGGAGCTGTTTTTT	CSARAGIRTGELFF
TRBV6-5	many	-	TRBJ2-1	16	TGTGCCAGCAGTTACTCGAGAGGGTCCATGTACAATGAGCAGTTCTTC	CASSYSRGSMYNEQFF
TRBV7-2	many	-	TRBJ2-2	16	TGTGCCAGCAGCTTAAAGTTTGGGGGTTACACCGGGGAGCTGTTTTTT	CASSLKFGGYTGELFF
TRBV7-9	few	-	TRBJ2-5	12	TGTGCCAGCAGCTCCCAAGGGGAGACCCAGTACTTC	CASSSQGETQYF
TRBV10-3	-	-	TRBJ2-2	17	TGTGCCATCAGTGATGATGGGGGAGGCGGAAACACCGGGGAGCTGTTTTTT	CAISDDGGGGNTGELFF
TRBV5-1	many	TRBD1	TRBJ1-1	18	TGCGCCAGCAGCTTGGGGGGGCTAGGGGGCGCCGTGAACACTGAAGCTTTCTTT	CASSLGGLGGAVNTEAFF
TRBV6-2/TRBV6-3	-	TRBD1	TRBJ2-1	16	TGTGCCAGCAGCATGGGACAGGGCAACATTCCCCGGGAGCAGTTCTTC	CASSMGQGNIPREQFF
TRBV7-2	many	TRBD1	TRBJ2-3	14	TGTGCCAGCAGCTTCTGGACAGGGACAGATACGCAGTATTTT	CASSFWTGTDTQYF
TRBV9	many	-	TRBJ1-4	15	TGTGCCAGCAGCCCCACCGGGGCCGGGAGGGAAAAACTGTTTTTT	CASSPTGAGREKLFF
TRBV2	-	TRBD2	TRBJ2-2	19	TGTGCCCGCAGTTCCCCGGGACTAGCGGGAGCATTTAACACCGGGGAGCTGTTTTTT	CARSSPGLAGAFNTGELFF
TRBV7-2	many	-	TRBJ2-7	13	TGTGCCAGCAGCTTTTGGCGGGCATACGAGCAGTACTTC	CASSFWRAYEQYF
TRBV20-1	many	-	TRBJ1-6	17	TGCAGTGCTAGCCAAACGGCGGGCAGCTCCTATAATTCACCCCTCCACTTT	CSASQTAGSSYNSPLHF
TRBV4-3	many	-	TRBJ2-6	16	TGCGCCAGCAGCCAGTACCAGGGTACTGGGGCCAACGTCCTGACTTTC	CASSQYQGTGANVLTF
TRBV12-3/TRBV12-4	many	-	TRBJ1-1	11	TGTGCCAGCAGCAGATACACTGAAGCTTTCTTT	CASSRYTEAFF
TRBV20-1	-	-	TRBJ2-5	12	TGCAGTGTTCGAGGGCCCCAAGAGACCCAGTACTTC	CSVRGPQETQYF
TRBV28	many	TRBD1	TRBJ1-1	18	TGTGCCAGCAGTTCCCCCGGGACAGGGGCGTCGATGGGCACTGAAGCTTTCTTT	CASSSPGTGASMGTEAFF
TRBV7-8	many	-	TRBJ2-3	14	TGTGCCAGCAGCCCCCCCAGCGGGCCAGATACGCAGTATTTT	CASSPPSGPDTQYF
TRBV12-3/TRBV12-4	many	-	TRBJ2-1	13	TGTGCCAGCAGTGCGGGGTCCTACAATGAGCAGTTCTTC	CASSAGSYNEQFF
TRBV12-3/TRBV12-4	many	-	TRBJ1-5	15	TGTGCCAGCAGTTTTGGTGGATCGGGCAATCAGCCCCAGCATTTT	CASSFGGSGNQPQHF
TRBV20-1	few	-	TRBJ1-4	13	TGCAGTGCTAGAGGAGGGAGGAGTGAAAAACTGTTTTTT	CSARGGRSEKLFF
TRBV11-2	few	-	TRBJ2-7	12	TGTGCCAGCAGCCAAGGACGGGTCGAGCAGTACTTC	CASSQGRVEQYF
TRBV20-1	many	-	TRBJ1-2	11	TGCAGCACAAGGGGAGTCTATGGCTACACCTTC	CSTRGVYGYTF
TRBV5-1	few	-	TRBJ1-1	16	TGCGCCAGCAGCTTGGAACGACAGTTTACAAACACTGAAGCTTTCTTT	CASSLERQFTNTEAFF
TRBV27	few	-	TRBJ2-5	15	TGTGCCAGCAGTCTTACGTGGATGGATCAAGAGACCCAGTACTTC	CASSLTWMDQETQYF
TRBV5-1	many	-	TRBJ2-5	14	TGCGCCAGCAGCAAGACACCTACGCAAGAGACCCAGTACTTC	CASSKTPTQETQYF
TRBV5-5	-	-	TRBJ2-3	14	TGTGCCAGCCGCAAACGGGGACTCACAGATACGCAGTATTTT	CASRKRGLTDTQYF
TRBV7-2	many	-	TRBJ1-1	14	TGTGCCAGCAGCTCGGGTAGGGTTAATGCTGAAGCTTTCTTT	CASSSGRVNAEAFF
TRBV5-6	many	-	TRBJ2-3	13	TGTGCCAGCAGGACTCCGAACGCAGATACGCAGTATTTT	CASRTPNADTQYF